This T cell receptor beta chain was recovered during a study of OX40 agonist ivuxolimab in advanced cancers. Study information: Patients received ivuxolimab, an agonistic anti-OX40 (CD134) antibody.

This clone appeared a few times. V trimming: 6 bases; J trimming: 7 bases; junction bases outside the gene matches: 11. CDR1 MNHNY and CDR2 SVGAGI come from the germline V gene (reference sequence). The CDR3 is made up of 15 amino acids. Researchers took blood at baseline, on cycle 4 day 1, and on cycle 7 day 1. TCRdb's copy holds only in-frame clones and misses some; the assay was immunoSEQ multiplex PCR. The data show tens of thousands of clones, approximately 86% seen once. This sequence was found in an adult with an advanced solid tumor such as melanoma, head and neck, liver or kidney cancer. The rearrangement uses TRBV6-6 and TRBJ2-1; TRBD2 aligns across 8 bases. Sequenced material: CD4+ or CD8+ T cells sorted from blood, taken in a trial of the OX40 agonist ivuxolimab. This CDR3 reads CASRQPGLGMNEQFF. CDR3 DNA sequence: TGTGCCAGCAGGCAGCCGGGACTAGGAATGAATGAGCAGTTCTTC.